Described below is a single T cell receptor (beta chain) sequence and its context. The CDR3 has 13 residues. In germline, CDR1 is SGHVS, CDR2 FQNEAQ. Between the trimmed V and J ends, which lost 2 bases and 0 bases, there was a span of 4 bases. The data derive from a study of blood T cell repertoires in COVID-19. Across the study: Material from acute and convalescent COVID-19 was sourced from the United States, Italy and Spain. T cells, B-cell-depleted T cells, or PBMCs provided the cDNA or gDNA that served as material.

In the original analysis: Estimation of nucleated cell counts relied on the amplification of reference gene primers. TCRdb keeps only in-frame clones here, not all; method: immunoSEQ multiplex PCR. V and J calls and clone size are given by that table; D and trimming were obtained from the DNA. This sample carries fewer than 35,000 clones, 70% to 85% of them seen once, and the ten largest clones take under 2%. V is TRBV7-8 and J is TRBJ1-1; D is uncertain. The sequence was collected from an elderly man with active or convalescent COVID-19. Source material: peripheral blood. The CDR3 region has the DNA TGTGCCAGCAGCTTAATATTGAACACTGAAGCTTTCTTT. Protein sequence: CASSLILNTEAFF.